The 5 T cell receptor beta chains in this list originate from one sample, sequenced in a study of blood T cell repertoires in COVID-19. Sequencing used immunoSEQ multiplex PCR; TCRdb keeps in-frame clones, though not all of them. Of 68,000 or so clones listed, 88% are singletons. The material sequenced was peripheral blood. Receptors were obtained from a woman aged 70 to 79 with acute or convalescent COVID-19.

V and J are TRBV28 and TRBJ1-1, with no clear D. V was shortened by 1 base and J by 0 bases, with 9 bases between the two germline ends. The CDR3 extends over 15 amino acids. Germline-derived CDR1 and CDR2 are MDHEN and SYDVKM. The CDR3 here is CASSLLAVMNTEAFF. Written as DNA, the CDR3 is TGTGCCAGCAGTTTATTGGCGGTCATGAACACTGAAGCTTTCTTT.

The chain carries TRBV2 and TRBJ2-1; 9 nucleotides line up with TRBD2. The trim removed 6 bases at V and 0 bases at J, leaving 6 bases unmatched. The length of the CDR3 is 16 residues. The germline gives CDR1 SNHLY, CDR2 FYNNEI. The DNA for the CDR3 is TGTGCCAGCAGGGCGAGTAGCGGGAGCTCCTACAATGAGCAGTTCTTC. Protein: CASRASSGSSYNEQFF.

The chain couples TRBV27 to TRBJ1-4, with TRBD1 as a possible D gene (6 bases). CDR1 MNHEY and CDR2 SMNVEV come from the germline V gene (reference sequence). This CDR3 comprises 18 residues. Trimming took 8 bases from V and 7 from J, leaving 29 bases between them. DNA for the CDR3: TGTGCCAGCCGCCCTAGCCGGGGTTACAGGGTAGATAGTGAAAAACTGTTTTTT. Its protein product is CASRPSRGYRVDSEKLFF. Looking up the rest from reference TRBV27 and TRBJ1-4 gives the full variable domain: EAQVTQNPRYLITVTGKKLTVTCSQNMNHEYMSWYRQDPGLGLRQIYYSMNVEVTDKGDVPEGYKVSRKEKRNFPLILESPSPNQTSLYFCASRPSRGYRVDSEKLFFGSGTQLSVL.

The chain uses TRBV6-2 or TRBV6-3 and TRBJ1-2; 10 positions match TRBD1. Germline V gives CDR1 MNHEY, CDR2 SVGEGT. This CDR3 contains 15 residues. Unmatched junction bases numbered 11, after V lost 6 bases and J lost 7 bases. Written as DNA, the CDR3 is TGTGCCAGCAGCCCCGTCGGGACAGGGGCGACTGGCTACACCTTC. Protein sequence: CASSPVGTGATGYTF.

This clone has just one count. This chain connects TRBV7-9 to TRBJ2-3, with 11 nucleotides matching TRBD2. Germline CDR1 is SEHNR and CDR2 is FQNEAQ (reference sequence). The junction had 4 bases not matched to a gene; V was cut back by 4 bases and J by 4 bases. The CDR3 has 15 amino acids. The CDR3 loop reads CASSWSSGGADTQYF. The CDR3 nucleotides are TGTGCCAGCAGCTGGAGTAGCGGGGGGGCAGATACGCAGTATTTT.